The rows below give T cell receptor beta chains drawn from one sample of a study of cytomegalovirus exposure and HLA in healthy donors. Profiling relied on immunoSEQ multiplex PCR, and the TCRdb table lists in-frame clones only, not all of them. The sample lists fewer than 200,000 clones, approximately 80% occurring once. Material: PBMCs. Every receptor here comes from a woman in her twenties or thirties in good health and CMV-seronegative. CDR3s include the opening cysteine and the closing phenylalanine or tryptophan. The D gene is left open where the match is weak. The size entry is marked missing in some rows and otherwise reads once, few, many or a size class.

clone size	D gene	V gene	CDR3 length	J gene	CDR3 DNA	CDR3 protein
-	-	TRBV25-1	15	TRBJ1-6	TGTGCCAGCAGTGACTTCAGGGACTATAATTCACCCCTCCACTTT	CASSDFRDYNSPLHF
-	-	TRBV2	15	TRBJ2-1	TGTGCCAGCAGCCCTACTAGGAGCTCCTACAATGAGCAGTTCTTC	CASSPTRSSYNEQFF
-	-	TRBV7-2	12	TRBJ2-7	TGTGCCAGCAGCTCCAGATCCTACGAGCAGTACTTC	CASSSRSYEQYF
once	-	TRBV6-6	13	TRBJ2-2	TGTGCCAGCAGTTACTCGAGGTCCGGGGAGCTGTTTTTT	CASSYSRSGELFF
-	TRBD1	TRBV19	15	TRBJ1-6	TGTGCCAGTAGTGCCACACAGGGGTGGAATTCACCCCTCCACTTT	CASSATQGWNSPLHF
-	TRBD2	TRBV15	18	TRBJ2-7	TGTGCCACCAGCAGAGTCCCCTTATCGGCGGGAGCATCCTACGAGCAGTACTTC	CATSRVPLSAGASYEQYF
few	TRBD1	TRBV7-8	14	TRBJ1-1	TGTGCCAGCAGCACTACTACAGGGGACACTGAAGCTTTCTTT	CASSTTTGDTEAFF
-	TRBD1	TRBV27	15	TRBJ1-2	TGTGCCAGCAGTTTATTAGGGGGACAGGGGGCTGGCTACACCTTC	CASSLLGGQGAGYTF
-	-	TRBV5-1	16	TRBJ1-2	TGCGCCAGCAGCTCGGGCACAAACAGGGTTAACTATGGCTACACCTTC	CASSSGTNRVNYGYTF
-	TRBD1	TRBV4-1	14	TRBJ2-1	TGCGCCAGCAGCCGGACAGGGGAGGTCAATGAGCAGTTCTTC	CASSRTGEVNEQFF